This TCR beta chain was retrieved from a study of tumor and adjacent non-tumor tissue in lung cancer. General observations from the study: Top 100 clones took a larger repertoire share in normal lung. Significantly higher TCR diversity was found in tumor than normal lung.

Three rounds of nested PCR, following a modified ARM-PCR protocol, produced the TCRbeta library. TCRdb reprocessed the multiplex PCR reads via MiXCR and lists one record per CDR3 protein. The sample holds about 67,000 distinct CDR3 sequences, roughly three quarters seen once. As to this clonotype: The antigen remains unidentified. Relative to the germline gene, one junction end is altered; a read error may explain this.

RNA was extracted from bulk tissue without any cell sorting. Distant lung tissue was collected more than 3 cm away from the tumor edge. This CDR3 is built from 15 residues. Germline assignment: CDR1 MDHEN and CDR2 SYDVKM. The sequence was obtained from a man aged 55 to 70 with non-small cell lung cancer. Material for sequencing was distant non-tumor lung tissue. J is TRBJ2-3 and V is TRBV28, with D perhaps TRBD2 (6 bases). CDR3 region: CASSCTSLSTDMQYF. CDR3 DNA: TGTGCCAGCAGTTGCACTAGCCTTAGCACAGATATGCAGTATTTT. The whole variable domain, filled in from reference TRBV28 and TRBJ2-3, reads DVKVTQSSRYLVKRTGEKVFLECVQDMDHENMFWYRQDPGLGLRLIYFSYDVKMKEKGDIPEGYSVSREKKERFSLILESASTNQTSMYLCASSCTSLSTDMQYFGPGTRLTVL.